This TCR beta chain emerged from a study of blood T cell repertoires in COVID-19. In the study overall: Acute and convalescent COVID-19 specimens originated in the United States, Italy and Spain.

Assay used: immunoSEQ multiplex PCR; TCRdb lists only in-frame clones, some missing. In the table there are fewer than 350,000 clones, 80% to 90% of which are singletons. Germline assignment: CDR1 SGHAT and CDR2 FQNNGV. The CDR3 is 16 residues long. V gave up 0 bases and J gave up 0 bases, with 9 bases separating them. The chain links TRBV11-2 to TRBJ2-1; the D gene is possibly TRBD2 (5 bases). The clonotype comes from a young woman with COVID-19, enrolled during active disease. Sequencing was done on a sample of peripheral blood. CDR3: CASSLEARGSYNEQFF. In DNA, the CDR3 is TGTGCCAGCAGCTTAGAGGCCCGGGGCTCCTACAATGAGCAGTTCTTC.